This paragraph reports one T cell receptor (beta chain). Participants had their cohort set by participant-reported clinical history. Cohort 3 donors were reported recovered after two negative PCRs, clearance, or symptom resolution. Profiled with immunoSEQ multiplex PCR; TCRdb holds only in-frame clones, not every one. The table has approximately 300,000 clones, roughly 89% seen once. Germline loops: CDR1 MDHEN, CDR2 SYDVKM. Trimming took off 10 bases at V and 4 bases at J, with 21 bases between the two ends. The CDR3 length is 15 residues. This sample is part of a study of blood T cell repertoires in COVID-19. Study context: Acute-phase and convalescent COVID-19 samples originated in the United States, Italy and Spain.

V usage is TRBV28 and J usage is TRBJ2-3; TRBD2 might be the D (7 bases). The specimen sequenced was PBMCs or T cells enriched from blood (not recorded which). This TCR came from a man aged 60-69 years who had recovered from COVID-19. In DNA form, the CDR3 reads TGTGCCACAGGAGGGGGGGCGGGAGTGGCAGATACGCAGTATTTT. Its protein is CATGGGAGVADTQYF.